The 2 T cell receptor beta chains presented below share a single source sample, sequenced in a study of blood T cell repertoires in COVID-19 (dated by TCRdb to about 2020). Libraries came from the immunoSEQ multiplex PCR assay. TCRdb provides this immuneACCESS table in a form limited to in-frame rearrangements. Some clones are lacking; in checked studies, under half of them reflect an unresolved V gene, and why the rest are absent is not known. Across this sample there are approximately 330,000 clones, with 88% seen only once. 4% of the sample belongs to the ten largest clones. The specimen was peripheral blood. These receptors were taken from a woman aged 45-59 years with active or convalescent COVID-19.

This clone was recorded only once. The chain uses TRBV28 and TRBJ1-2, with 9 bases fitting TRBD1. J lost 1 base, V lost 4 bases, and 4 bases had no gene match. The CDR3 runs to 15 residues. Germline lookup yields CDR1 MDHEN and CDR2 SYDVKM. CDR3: CASSYGTGLNYGYTF. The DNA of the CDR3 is TGTGCCAGCAGTTACGGGACAGGGCTTAACTATGGCTACACCTTC.

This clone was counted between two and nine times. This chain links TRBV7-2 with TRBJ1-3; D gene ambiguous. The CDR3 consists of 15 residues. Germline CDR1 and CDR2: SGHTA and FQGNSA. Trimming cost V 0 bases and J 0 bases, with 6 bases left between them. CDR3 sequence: CASSLAVYSGNTIYF. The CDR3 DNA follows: TGTGCCAGCAGCTTAGCCGTGTACTCTGGAAACACCATATATTTT.